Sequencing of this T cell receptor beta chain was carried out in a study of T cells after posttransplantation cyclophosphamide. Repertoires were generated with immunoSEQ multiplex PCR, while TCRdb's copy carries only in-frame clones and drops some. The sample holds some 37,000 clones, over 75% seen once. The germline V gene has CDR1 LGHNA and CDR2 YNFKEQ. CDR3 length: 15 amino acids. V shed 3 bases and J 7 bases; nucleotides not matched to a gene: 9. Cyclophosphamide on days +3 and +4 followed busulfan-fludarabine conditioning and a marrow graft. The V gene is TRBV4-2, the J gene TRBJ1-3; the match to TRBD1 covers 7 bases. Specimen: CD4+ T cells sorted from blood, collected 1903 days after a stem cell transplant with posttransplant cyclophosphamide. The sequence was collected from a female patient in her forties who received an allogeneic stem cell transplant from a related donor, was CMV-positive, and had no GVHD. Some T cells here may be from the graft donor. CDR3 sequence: CASSQPGQQANTIYF. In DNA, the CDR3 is TGTGCCAGCAGCCAGCCGGGACAGCAGGCTAACACCATATATTTT.